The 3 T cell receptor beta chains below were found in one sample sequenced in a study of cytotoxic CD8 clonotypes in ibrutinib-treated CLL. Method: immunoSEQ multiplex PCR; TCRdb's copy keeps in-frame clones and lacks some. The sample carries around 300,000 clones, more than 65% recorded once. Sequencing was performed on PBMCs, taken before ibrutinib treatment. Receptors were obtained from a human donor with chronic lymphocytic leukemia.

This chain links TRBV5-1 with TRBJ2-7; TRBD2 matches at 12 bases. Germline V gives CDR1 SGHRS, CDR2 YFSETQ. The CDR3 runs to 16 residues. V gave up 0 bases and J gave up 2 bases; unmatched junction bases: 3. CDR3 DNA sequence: TGCGCCAGCAGCTTGGTCGGACTAGCGGGACCCTACGAGCAGTACTTC. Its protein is CASSLVGLAGPYEQYF.

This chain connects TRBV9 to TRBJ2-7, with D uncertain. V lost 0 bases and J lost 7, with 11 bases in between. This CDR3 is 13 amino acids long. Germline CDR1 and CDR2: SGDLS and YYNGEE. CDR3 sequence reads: CASSVVPNREQYF. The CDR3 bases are TGTGCCAGCAGCGTAGTTCCCAATAGGGAGCAGTACTTC.

The CDR3 loop is CASSLTWTDTQYF. CDR3 nucleotide sequence: TGTGCCAGCAGTCTGACCTGGACAGATACGCAGTATTTT. The chain has TRBV27 and TRBJ2-3; D is ambiguous. Germline values: CDR1 MNHEY, CDR2 SMNVEV (reference sequence). This CDR3 region has 13 residues. The V end was cut by 5 bases, the J end by 3 bases, with 9 bases between.